This T cell receptor (beta chain) comes out of a study of CD8 T cells in ankylosing spondylitis. Study outcomes and limitations: The study identified a TCR beta motif of several highly homologous variants that appeared characteristic of ankylosing spondylitis blood. Clones that were linked to disease were CD8+ and were relatively rare in peripheral blood.

Quantitative 5'-RACE with molecular barcodes produced the TCR beta libraries. TCRdb recomputed calls from the 5' RACE reads with MiXCR, one row per CDR3 protein. The sample lists roughly 180,000 distinct CDR3 sequences, around 13% seen once, with about 15% in the top ten. This clonotype occurred a few times. Its antigen is not identified. CDR3 length equals 15 residues. Germline CDR1 SGHTA, CDR2 FQGNSA. V was cut by 2 bases and J by 1 base, with 12 bases left in between. The TCR sequence derives from a male donor with ankylosing spondylitis or in good health (not recorded which). This sequence joins TRBV7-2 and TRBJ2-7; D gene ambiguous. The sample consisted of blood, either unsorted or a sorted T cell fraction (not recorded which). DNA of the CDR3: TGTGCCAGCAGCTTATACTATCGCCGTTCCTACGAGCAGTACTTC. Protein product: CASSLYYRRSYEQYF.